The clone carrying this T cell receptor (beta chain) was recorded once. What it binds is unknown. The sample belongs to a study of blood T cells in healthy people across ages. Study-wide background: When template switching was applied, about one barcoded beta molecule was captured per two T cells.

Whole-study findings and limits: Strongly correlated with naive T cell percentage was TCR beta diversity.

Alongside a J-beta primer mix, a sample-barcoded 5' primer served in a second PCR lasting about 6 to 12 cycles. TCRdb analysed the 5' RACE reads with MiXCR anew, one entry per CDR3 protein. Of about 780,000 distinct CDR3 sequences listed, around two thirds are singletons. This CDR3 contains 16 residues. V shed 4 bases, J shed 6 bases, and the junction held 11 bases outside the gene matches. Germline loops: CDR1 SGHRS, CDR2 YFSETQ. Sequencing input: blood. The chain uses TRBV5-1 and TRBJ2-3; 10 bases are shared with TRBD2. This receptor was identified in a man younger than 40 in good health. CDR3 in amino acids: CASSPAASGGSDTQYF. The DNA for the CDR3 is TGCGCCAGCAGCCCCGCAGCTAGCGGGGGATCCGATACGCAGTATTTT.